This is a list of T cell receptor beta chains from one sample in a study of Graves' ophthalmopathy and Graves' hyperthyroidism. TCRdb fed the multiplex PCR reads into MiXCR, producing one record per CDR3 protein. The data hold over 650,000 distinct CDR3 sequences, with approximately 39% observed a single time. The sequenced sample consisted of peripheral blood. The source is an adult man with Graves' ophthalmopathy. Each CDR3 is given with its conserved first and last residue. D genes are given only for firm matches.

V: TRBV29-1; J: TRBJ1-2; D: .; CDR3: CSVEGTERGYTF
V: TRBV7-2; J: TRBJ2-6; D: .; CDR3: CASSLISTGAGANVLTF
V: TRBV20-1; J: TRBJ2-7; D: TRBD1; CDR3: CSARAGTGLDEQYF
V: TRBV4-3; J: TRBJ2-2; D: .; CDR3: CASSQERGPEGCFF
V: TRBV19; J: TRBJ2-7; D: TRBD1; CDR3: CASSPGTATYEQYF
V: TRBV12-3/TRBV12-4; J: TRBJ1-1; D: TRBD1; CDR3: CASSHAGQQNTEAFF
V: TRBV5-5; J: TRBJ2-7; D: .; CDR3: CASSLVGHPVSYEQYF
V: TRBV7-9; J: TRBJ1-4; D: .; CDR3: CASSLGQGEKLFF
V: TRBV12-3/TRBV12-4; J: TRBJ1-2; D: .; CDR3: CASSRAGGYTF
V: TRBV7-8; J: TRBJ2-3; D: .; CDR3: CASSRSTDTQYF
V: TRBV7-9; J: TRBJ2-2; D: TRBD2; CDR3: CASSLVGLVGTGELFF
V: TRBV7-8; J: TRBJ1-5; D: .; CDR3: CASSLGRGGAGQPQHF
V: TRBV3-1; J: TRBJ2-7; D: TRBD2; CDR3: CASSLSGAGGEQYF
V: TRBV19; J: TRBJ1-5; D: TRBD1; CDR3: CASRTGGAMRPQHF
V: TRBV7-9; J: TRBJ1-6; D: .; CDR3: CASKSGGRGSPLHF
V: TRBV12-3/TRBV12-4; J: TRBJ1-2; D: .; CDR3: CASSYSRTGGHSYTF
V: TRBV15; J: TRBJ1-5; D: TRBD1; CDR3: CATSSATGQANQPQHF
V: TRBV30; J: TRBJ1-2; D: .; CDR3: CACDGYTF
V: TRBV24-1; J: TRBJ2-7; D: TRBD2; CDR3: CATSDLGASGSYEQYF
V: TRBV25-1; J: TRBJ2-7; D: .; CDR3: CASSDTVVGSYEQYF
V: TRBV29-1; J: TRBJ1-1; D: TRBD1; CDR3: CSVSQGANTEAFF
V: TRBV29-1; J: TRBJ2-7; D: TRBD2; CDR3: CSVGLAGSSYEQYF
V: TRBV9; J: TRBJ2-2; D: .; CDR3: CASSQWGAANTGELFF
V: TRBV3-1; J: TRBJ1-4; D: .; CDR3: CASSQGLGNEKLFF
V: TRBV7-3; J: TRBJ2-2; D: .; CDR3: CASSLLSGSTGELFF
V: TRBV2; J: TRBJ1-1; D: .; CDR3: CASSPLREAFF
V: TRBV2; J: TRBJ1-2; D: TRBD1; CDR3: CASSRRTGQINYGYTF
V: TRBV11-2; J: TRBJ2-7; D: TRBD1; CDR3: CASSSAVGQNYEQYF
V: TRBV9; J: TRBJ1-1; D: TRBD1; CDR3: CASSARTGGQVAEAFF
V: TRBV10-3; J: .; D: .; CDR3: CAISESEGGEQFF
V: TRBV19; J: TRBJ2-2; D: TRBD1; CDR3: CASSGGQGDSGELFF
V: TRBV7-9; J: TRBJ2-7; D: .; CDR3: CASSIYGTIEQYF
V: TRBV9; J: TRBJ1-2; D: .; CDR3: CASSVSPQHGYTF
V: TRBV9; J: TRBJ1-3; D: .; CDR3: CASSVEGLVAGNTIYF
V: TRBV29-1; J: TRBJ2-2; D: .; CDR3: CSVKTGWTGELFF
V: TRBV7-9; J: TRBJ1-2; D: TRBD1; CDR3: CASSQVDREGPPGYTF
V: TRBV10-2; J: TRBJ1-5; D: .; CDR3: CASHGSGVYQPQHF
V: TRBV6-6; J: TRBJ1-2; D: TRBD1; CDR3: CASSFGGQGGYTF
V: TRBV29-1; J: TRBJ1-2; D: TRBD1; CDR3: CSVEKGAHSYTF
V: TRBV11-1; J: TRBJ2-7; D: TRBD2; CDR3: CASSHRQRGGIYEQYF
V: TRBV2; J: TRBJ1-5; D: .; CDR3: CAGKRPEPGSNQPQHF
V: TRBV12-3/TRBV12-4; J: TRBJ2-2; D: .; CDR3: CASTTTGELFF
V: TRBV2; J: TRBJ1-2; D: TRBD1; CDR3: CASSRQGALGYTF
V: TRBV10-3; J: TRBJ1-6; D: .; CDR3: CAISEMRSSYNSPLHF
V: TRBV7-2; J: TRBJ2-1; D: .; CDR3: CASTKLRSYNEQFF
V: TRBV7-9; J: TRBJ2-7; D: TRBD1; CDR3: CASSLAGTGNTYEQYF
V: TRBV7-2; J: TRBJ1-5; D: .; CDR3: CASSLVQGGNQPQHF
V: TRBV27; J: TRBJ2-7; D: TRBD2; CDR3: CASRRLAGDFYEQYF
V: TRBV5-4; J: TRBJ2-5; D: TRBD2; CDR3: CASSRTSVQETQYF
V: TRBV7-8; J: TRBJ2-7; D: TRBD2; CDR3: CASRPTSGRSYEQYF
V: TRBV7-9; J: TRBJ2-5; D: TRBD2; CDR3: CASSYRSTSGIQETQYF
V: TRBV2; J: TRBJ1-2; D: .; CDR3: CASTATRRGYTF
V: TRBV2; J: TRBJ1-4; D: .; CDR3: CASRESGAATNEKLFF
V: TRBV29-1; J: TRBJ1-2; D: .; CDR3: CSGKEGYTF
V: TRBV10-3; J: TRBJ2-5; D: .; CDR3: CAIMGQDSRGTQYF
V: TRBV19; J: TRBJ1-5; D: TRBD1; CDR3: CASSAGGQF
V: TRBV10-3; J: TRBJ2-2; D: TRBD2; CDR3: CAIRTSGDTGELFF
V: TRBV13; J: TRBJ2-2; D: .; CDR3: CASSDSRGSCFF